Each of the 32 T cell receptor beta chains below was sequenced from the same sample in a study of cytomegalovirus exposure and HLA in healthy donors. 60 Vbeta and 13 Jbeta primers were used in PCR. Profiling relied on immunoSEQ multiplex PCR, and the TCRdb table lists in-frame clones only, not all of them. Found here are roughly 84,000 clones, 55% to 65% of them singletons; the top ten hold about 15%. Sequencing was done on a sample of PBMCs. These receptors all come from a woman aged 40 to 50 in good health and CMV-seropositive.

This clone was picked up a small number of times. This rearrangement joins TRBV7-8 to TRBJ1-1; D ambiguous. The CDR3 contains 14 residues. CDR1 SGHVS and CDR2 FQNEAQ come from the germline V gene. V shed 5 bases and J shed 2 bases, with 12 bases lying between them. CDR3 in amino acids: CASSTLTRNTEAFF. CDR3 nucleotide sequence: TGTGCCAGCAGCACTCTGACAAGAAACACTGAAGCTTTCTTT.

The V gene is TRBV4-2, the J gene TRBJ2-7; 10 nucleotides line up with TRBD1. With 0 bases clipped from V and 2 bases from J, the junction kept 7 bases outside the gene matches. Germline V CDR1 and CDR2: LGHNA, YNFKEQ. The CDR3 totals 17 residues. CDR3 amino acids: CASSQDYDRGRTYEQYF. As DNA, the CDR3 is TGTGCCAGCAGCCAAGATTATGACAGGGGGCGAACCTACGAGCAGTACTTC.

The V gene is TRBV2, the J gene TRBJ2-3; 8 bases map to TRBD2. The CDR3 loop spans 15 amino acids. V shed 4 bases and J 0 bases; nucleotides not matched to a gene: 3. Germline CDR1 reads SNHLY; CDR2 reads FYNNEI. CDR3 nucleotides: TGTGCCAGCAGTGTTGGCGGGGGGAGCACAGATACGCAGTATTTT. Protein: CASSVGGGSTDTQYF.

The J gene is TRBJ2-1, the V gene TRBV7-2, with 7 bases that match TRBD2. The germline V gene has CDR1 SGHTA and CDR2 FQGNSA. V was pared by 4 bases and J by 4 bases, with 13 bases of the junction left unmatched. This CDR3 has 17 amino acids. The CDR3 bases are TGTGCCAGCAGCTCGGGACTAAGCGTCGCCCTTTACAATGAGCAGTTCTTC. This encodes CASSSGLSVALYNEQFF.

The chain combines TRBV30 with TRBJ1-3; tentatively, D is TRBD1 (5 bases). The CDR3 runs 13 residues. Germline V gene sequence: CDR1 GTSNPN, CDR2 SVGIG (reference sequence). Trimming took 0 bases from V and 4 from J, leaving 7 bases between them. CDR3 region: CAWSVGQGNTIYF. CDR3 nucleotides: TGTGCCTGGAGTGTGGGGCAGGGAAACACCATATATTTT.

The chain links TRBV6-6 to TRBJ1-3, with D hard to call. This CDR3 spans 15 amino acids. V gave up 7 bases and J gave up 0 bases, with 13 bases separating them. The germline V gene encodes CDR1 MNHNY and CDR2 SVGAGI (reference sequence). The CDR3: CASTQRRASGNTIYF. CDR3 DNA: TGTGCCAGCACTCAGCGGCGGGCCTCTGGAAACACCATATATTTT.

The chain uses TRBV4-1 and TRBJ1-1; 7 bases are shared with TRBD1. The germline V gene has CDR1 MGHRA and CDR2 YSYEKL. The CDR3 has 16 residues. After removal of 7 bases from V and 0 bases from J, the junction contained 11 bases not matched to a gene. This CDR3 is CASKRGRGEVNTEAFF. CDR3 nucleotides: TGCGCCAGCAAGAGGGGCAGGGGGGAAGTGAACACTGAAGCTTTCTTT.

This clone was detected a few times. The J gene is TRBJ2-5, the V gene TRBV25-1, with TRBD1 identical over 7 bases. CDR1 is MGHDK and CDR2 is SYGVNS in the germline V gene. The CDR3 is made up of 15 amino acids. J gave up 2 bases and V 2 bases, and 5 bases lay outside the gene matches. In DNA, the CDR3 is TGTGCCAGCAGTGAAGGGGGCAGGGGGCAAGAGACCCAGTACTTC. It is translated as CASSEGGRGQETQYF.

This rearrangement joins TRBV7-9 to TRBJ1-1; D is unresolved. The CDR3 spans 15 residues. Per germline, CDR1 SEHNR and CDR2 FQNEAQ (reference sequence). Deletions cut 8 bases from V and 0 bases from J, with 16 bases between. The CDR3 nucleotides read TGTGCCAGCCACTCCGTGGGCCGTATGAACACTGAAGCTTTCTTT. Residues: CASHSVGRMNTEAFF.

The chain carries TRBV5-6 and TRBJ2-1; 8 nucleotides align to TRBD1. The germline V gene has CDR1 SGHDT and CDR2 YYEEEE. V lost 4 bases and J lost 5; bases outside the gene matches: 11. The CDR3 sequence is 16 residues long. CDR3 protein: CASSQKQGVVHNEQFF. CDR3 in DNA: TGTGCCAGCAGCCAAAAACAGGGGGTAGTACACAATGAGCAGTTCTTC.

The chain carries TRBV10-2 and TRBJ2-7; D may be TRBD2 (6 bases). Germline V lookup: CDR1 WSHSY, CDR2 SAAADI. This CDR3 contains 14 residues. The germline V and J ends were trimmed by 10 bases and 7 bases, with 23 bases remaining between them. CDR3 region: CATGRDSRSGEQYF. The CDR3 nucleotides are TGCGCCACTGGCCGGGACTCTCGAAGTGGGGAGCAGTACTTC.

This rearrangement joins TRBV29-1 to TRBJ2-7, with 9 bases fitting TRBD2. V lost 3 bases, J lost 9 bases, and 9 bases stayed unmatched. In germline, CDR1 is SQVTM, CDR2 ANQGSEA. The CDR3 length is 13 residues. CDR3 loop: CSVEGTSPKGQYF. The CDR3 bases are TGCAGCGTTGAGGGGACTAGCCCGAAGGGGCAGTACTTC.

This clone was recorded only once. The genes are TRBV28 and TRBJ1-2; D gene unclear. The germline V gene has CDR1 MDHEN and CDR2 SYDVKM. CDR3 length equals 12 residues. V dropped 3 bases and J dropped 2 bases, with 4 bases sitting between them. Here the CDR3 reads CASSFGNYGYTF. The DNA for the CDR3 is TGTGCCAGCAGTTTTGGCAACTATGGCTACACCTTC.

This clone showed up just a few times. In DNA form, the CDR3 reads TGTGCCAGCAGTACCCCTTCGGTTGAGCAGTTCTTC. Translation gives CASSTPSVEQFF. The chain employs TRBV25-1 and TRBJ2-1, with D unclear. Per the germline V gene, CDR1 is MGHDK and CDR2 is SYGVNS. Trimming cost V 5 bases and J 9 bases, with 11 bases left between them. The CDR3 sequence is 12 residues long.

This sequence joins TRBV18 and TRBJ2-7, with 10 bases that match TRBD2. The V gene end was trimmed by 3 bases and the J gene end by 6 bases; junction bases not matched to a gene: 5. The CDR3 loop spans 14 amino acids. Germline CDR1 reads KGHSH; CDR2 reads LQKENI. The CDR3 DNA sequence: TGTGCCAGCTCACCTGATCTAGCGGGAGTCGAGCAGTACTTC. It translates to CASSPDLAGVEQYF. Complete variable domain (other parts from reference TRBV18 and TRBJ2-7): NAGVMQNPRHLVRRRGQEARLRCSPMKGHSHVYWYRQLPEEGLKFMVYLQKENIIDESGMPKERFSAEFPKEGPSILRIQQVVRGDSAAYFCASSPDLAGVEQYFGPGTRLTVT.

This clone was seen more than once but under ten times. The chain uses TRBV28 and TRBJ1-2; 8 bases are a match to TRBD1. The CDR3 runs to 15 residues. The germline CDR1 and CDR2 sequences are MDHEN and SYDVKM. V was pared by 10 bases and J by 0 bases, with 10 bases of the junction left unmatched. CDR3 in amino acids: CATRTGHLANYGYTF. The CDR3 nucleotides read TGTGCCACAAGGACAGGGCACCTAGCTAACTATGGCTACACCTTC.

This clone has only a few counts. The chain employs TRBV19 and TRBJ1-1; TRBD1 aligns across 7 bases. This CDR3 region has 13 residues. Germline V gives CDR1 LNHDA, CDR2 SQIVND (reference sequence). The V segment lost 5 bases and the J segment 11 bases; nucleotides outside the gene matches: 11. Here the CDR3 DNA reads TGTGCCAGTAGTGGGGCAGGGGGTCGAGTGGCTTTCTTT. It is translated as CASSGAGGRVAFF.

This clone has just one count. The gene calls are TRBV19 and TRBJ2-1, with 11 bases aligning to TRBD2. V was clipped by 9 bases and J by 10 bases; unmatched bases: 14. Germline assignment: CDR1 LNHDA and CDR2 SQIVND (reference sequence). This CDR3 is built from 15 residues. In DNA form, the CDR3 reads TGTGCCAGCACCGCCCTTTCTAGCGGGGGGATCGAGCAGTTCTTC. Its translation: CASTALSSGGIEQFF. The whole variable domain, filled in from reference TRBV19 and TRBJ2-1, reads DGGITQSPKYLFRKEGQNVTLSCEQNLNHDAMYWYRQDPGQGLRLIYYSQIVNDFQKGDIAEGYSVSREKKESFPLTVTSAQKNPTAFYLCASTALSSGGIEQFFGPGTRLTVL.

Notes on this clone: Lacking the conserved final phenylalanine or tryptophan, this CDR3 likely reflects a read error. The V call is TRBV25-1, the J call TRBJ1-1, with TRBD1 as a possible D gene (5 bases). V lost 7 bases and J lost 0, with 24 bases in between. Germline loops: CDR1 MGHDK, CDR2 SYGVNS. The CDR3 totals 18 residues. CDR3 sequence: CASNKGSNSILMNTEAFL. CDR3 sequence (DNA): TGTGCCAGCAATAAGGGGTCGAACTCCATTCTCATGAACACTGAAGCTTTCCTT.

This clone turned up a few times. The gene calls are TRBV2 and TRBJ2-7; a weak D match, TRBD1 (5 bases). Trimming stripped 6 bases from V and 3 bases from J, with 18 bases between. The CDR3 runs 15 residues. Germline CDR1 reads SNHLY; CDR2 reads FYNNEI. CDR3 protein: CASRMAPDSNYEQYF. The CDR3 DNA reads as TGTGCCAGCAGGATGGCTCCCGACAGCAACTACGAGCAGTACTTC.

This clone turned up a few times. J is TRBJ2-7 and V is TRBV7-3, with 14 bases that match TRBD2. Germline CDR1 and CDR2: SGHTA and FQGTGA. The V gene end was trimmed by 5 bases and the J gene end by 3 bases; junction bases not matched to a gene: 6. The CDR3 sequence is 16 residues long. CDR3 DNA sequence: TGTGCCAGCAGCATTGGCGGGACTAGCGGGAGCTACGAGCAGTACTTC. It specifies CASSIGGTSGSYEQYF.

V usage is TRBV7-2 and J usage is TRBJ1-1; D gene unclear. Germline CDR1 is SGHTA and CDR2 is FQGNSA. The CDR3 extends over 14 amino acids. Trimming removed 5 bases from V and 5 bases from J, with 15 bases in between. CDR3 sequence: CASSPYFGRTEAFF. CDR3 sequence (DNA): TGTGCCAGCAGCCCCTACTTCGGGAGAACTGAAGCTTTCTTT.

The rearrangement uses TRBV7-2 and TRBJ1-5; D is perhaps TRBD1 (6 bases). V shed 5 bases and J shed 2 bases, with 10 bases lying between them. The length of the CDR3 is 14 residues. CDR1 SGHTA and CDR2 FQGNSA come from the germline V gene. Here the CDR3 reads CASSQGRGNQPQHF. In DNA, the CDR3 is TGTGCCAGCAGCCAGGGGAGGGGCAATCAGCCCCAGCATTTT.

The V gene is TRBV7-9, the J gene TRBJ1-6; D might be TRBD1 (6 bases). The CDR3 sequence is 15 residues long. Germline V gene lookup returns CDR1 SEHNR and CDR2 FQNEAQ (reference sequence). Trimming removed 0 bases at V and 5 bases at J, with 8 bases between. Here the CDR3 DNA reads TGTGCCAGCAGCTTAGCACAGGGCAATAATTCACCCCTCCACTTT. Its translation is CASSLAQGNNSPLHF.

The J gene is TRBJ1-2, the V gene TRBV5-8; D gene unclear. The germline CDR1 and CDR2 sequences are SGHTS and YDEGEE. V lost 8 bases to trimming and J lost 1 base, with 18 bases between them. The CDR3 is 15 amino acids. CDR3 amino acids: CASGSGDPINYGYTF. The DNA of the CDR3 is TGTGCCAGTGGGAGTGGGGATCCTATTAACTATGGCTACACCTTC.

The chain's CDR3 is CASSFGGGSGRRYTF. The CDR3 bases are TGTGCCAGCAGTTTTGGGGGGGGTTCGGGGCGACGCTACACCTTC. This chain connects TRBV27 to TRBJ1-2; D might be TRBD1 (5 bases). The CDR3 has 15 residues. Trimming removed 3 bases at V and 9 bases at J, with 20 bases between. Germline V gene lookup returns CDR1 MNHEY and CDR2 SMNVEV (reference sequence).

The chain joins TRBV15 to TRBJ2-3, with D tentatively TRBD1 (6 bases). Germline values: CDR1 LNHNV, CDR2 YYDKDF (reference sequence). V lost 0 bases and J lost 0, with 10 bases in between. The CDR3 contains 16 residues. CDR3 in DNA: TGTGCCACCAGCAGAGATCTGGGGGCGAGCACAGATACGCAGTATTTT. Amino acids: CATSRDLGASTDTQYF.

The chain links TRBV28 to TRBJ2-7; the D gene is possibly TRBD2 (6 bases). The CDR3 contains 14 residues. Trimming removed 6 bases at V and 2 bases at J, with 14 bases between. Per the germline V gene, CDR1 is MDHEN and CDR2 is SYDVKM. This CDR3 reads CASSGGWVTYEQYF. The CDR3, as DNA: TGTGCCAGCAGCGGGGGTTGGGTAACCTACGAGCAGTACTTC.

V and J are TRBV7-9 and TRBJ2-6; the D gene is possibly TRBD2 (6 bases). The CDR3 is 16 residues long. CDR1 SEHNR and CDR2 FQNEAQ come from the germline V gene (reference sequence). V was trimmed by 5 bases and J by 0 bases, leaving 11 bases between them. The CDR3 region is CASSNGRGSGANVLTF. The CDR3 bases are TGTGCCAGCAGCAACGGGCGGGGCTCTGGGGCCAACGTCCTGACTTTC.

The J gene is TRBJ2-5, the V gene TRBV7-2, with D perhaps TRBD1 (6 bases). The CDR3 totals 13 residues. Trimming shortened V by 5 bases and J by 4 bases, and 11 bases separated the two germline ends. CDR1 is SGHTA and CDR2 is FQGNSA in the germline V gene. CDR3 in amino acids: CASSQGQPETQYF. CDR3 sequence (DNA): TGTGCCAGCAGCCAGGGGCAGCCAGAGACCCAGTACTTC. The full variable domain, with the rest looked up from reference TRBV7-2 and TRBJ2-5, is GAGVSQSPSNKVTEKGKDVELRCDPISGHTALYWYRQSLGQGLEFLIYFQGNSAPDKSGLPSDRFSAERTGGSVSTLTIQRTQQEDSAVYLCASSQGQPETQYFGPGTRLLVL.

This chain connects TRBV6-1 to TRBJ2-7; possibly TRBD2 for D (5 bases). V was shortened by 4 bases and J by 4 bases, with 14 bases between the two germline ends. Germline V gene lookup returns CDR1 MNHNS and CDR2 SASEGT. This CDR3 comprises 14 residues. The CDR3 is CASSAGGLIYEQYF. The CDR3 coding sequence is TGTGCCAGCAGTGCGGGCGGACTGATTTACGAGCAGTACTTC.

The CDR3 DNA is TGCAGCGTAAACACAGGTGAAAAACTGTTTTTT. It is translated as CSVNTGEKLFF. The rearrangement joins TRBV29-1 to TRBJ1-4; possible D gene TRBD1, 5 bases. Between the trimmed V and J ends, which lost 6 bases and 7 bases, there was a span of 9 bases. Germline V lookup: CDR1 SQVTM, CDR2 ANQGSEA. This CDR3 has 11 residues.